This T cell receptor (beta chain) was identified in a study of blood T cells in healthy people across ages. Findings and limits, study-wide: There was no known CMV status for donors, so expanded clonotype changes were possibly confounded.

The use of a sample-barcoded 5' primer and a J-beta primer mix characterized a second PCR of about 7 to 12 cycles. Each CDR3 protein gets one entry after TCRdb re-called the 5' RACE reads with MiXCR. The sample has about 1.5 million distinct CDR3 sequences, less than 45% seen once; the top ten hold 4%. CDR3 length: 14 residues. Trimming removed 2 bases from V and 8 bases from J, with 13 bases in between. As concerns this clonotype: As yet, its antigen is unknown.

Specimen: blood. The chain recombines TRBV12-3 or TRBV12-4 with TRBJ1-5, with TRBD1 as a possible D gene (6 bases). The source of this sequence is a woman aged 18-29 years in good health. The CDR3 nucleotides are TGTGCCAGCAGTTTAAGGGGGGGCCAAGAGCCCCAGCATTTT. It yields the protein CASSLRGGQEPQHF.